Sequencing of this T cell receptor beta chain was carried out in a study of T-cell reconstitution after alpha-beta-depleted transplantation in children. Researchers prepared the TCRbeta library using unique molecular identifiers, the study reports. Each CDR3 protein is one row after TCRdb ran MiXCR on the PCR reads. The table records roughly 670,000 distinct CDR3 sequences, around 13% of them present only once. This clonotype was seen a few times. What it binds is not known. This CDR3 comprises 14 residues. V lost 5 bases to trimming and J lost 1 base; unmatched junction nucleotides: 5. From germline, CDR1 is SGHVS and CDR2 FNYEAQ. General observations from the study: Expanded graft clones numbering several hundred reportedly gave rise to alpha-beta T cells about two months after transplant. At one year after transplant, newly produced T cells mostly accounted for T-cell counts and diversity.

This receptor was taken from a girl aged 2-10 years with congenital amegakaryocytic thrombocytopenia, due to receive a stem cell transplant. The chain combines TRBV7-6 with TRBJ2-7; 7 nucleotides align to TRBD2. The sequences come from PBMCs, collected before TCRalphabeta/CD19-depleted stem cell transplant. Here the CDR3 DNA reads TGTGCCAGCAGCGGGGGGGTTGTTTCCTACGAGCAGTACTTC. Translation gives CASSGGVVSYEQYF. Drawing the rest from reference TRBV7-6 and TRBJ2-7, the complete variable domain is GAGVSQSPRYKVTKRGQDVALRCDPISGHVSLYWYRQALGQGPEFLTYFNYEAQQDKSGLPNDRFSAERPEGSISTLTIQRTEQRDSAMYRCASSGGVVSYEQYFGPGTRLTVT.